This TCR beta chain was identified in a study of T cells after yellow fever vaccination. V was pared by 11 bases and J by 7 bases, with 9 bases of the junction left unmatched. The CDR3 length is 13 residues. Germline V gene lookup returns CDR1 MDHEN and CDR2 SYDVKM. The authors made TCR cDNA by 5'RACE template switching, adding a universal primer site and UMIs. One entry per CDR3 protein results from TCRdb running MiXCR on the 5' RACE reads. The table includes 150,000 or so distinct CDR3 sequences, 9.3% detected once. This clonotype was seen a few times. The sequencing used CD8+ T cells sorted from PBMCs, collected 45 days after the yellow fever booster vaccination. The clonotype comes from a man between 18 and 35 years old who received the YFV17D yellow fever vaccine. J is TRBJ2-1 and V is TRBV28, with TRBD1 matching over 9 bases. CDR3 loop: CAAGDRVWNEQFF. The CDR3 nucleotides are TGTGCCGCCGGGGACAGGGTGTGGAATGAGCAGTTCTTC.